The source of this T cell receptor beta chain is a study of T-cell reconstitution after alpha-beta-depleted transplantation in children. This clonotype was recorded at least ten times. Preparation of the TCRbeta library involved a method that used unique molecular identifiers. TCRdb redid the calling of the PCR reads with MiXCR, one entry per CDR3 protein. The table includes a few hundred thousand distinct CDR3 sequences, around 9.7% detected once. The sequencing used PBMCs from the stem cell graft donor, collected from the stem cell graft. The source of this sequence is a human donor who donated a stem cell graft to a child with SCID.

DNA of the CDR3: TGCAGTGCTCGGAGCAGGGGGCCGGGGTATGGCTACACCTTC. Translated, it gives CSARSRGPGYGYTF. The chain has TRBV20-1 and TRBJ1-2; 8 bases are a match to TRBD1. The CDR3 totals 14 residues. From germline, CDR1 is DFQATT and CDR2 SNEGSKA (reference sequence). V was clipped by 5 bases and J by 5 bases; unmatched bases: 10.